The 4 T cell receptor beta chains presented below share a single source sample, sequenced in a study of T-cell reconstitution after alpha-beta-depleted transplantation in children. Using unique molecular identifiers, the investigators prepared the TCRbeta library. TCRdb independently ran MiXCR on the PCR reads; one entry per CDR3 protein. The sample lists some 450,000 distinct CDR3 sequences; roughly 43% were seen once. The specimen comprised PBMCs, sampled before TCRalphabeta/CD19-depleted stem cell transplant. These receptors originate from a girl aged 2-9 years with aplastic anemia, due to receive a stem cell transplant.

This clonotype was detected ten times or more. The chain has TRBV20-1 and TRBJ2-7; D unresolved. The CDR3 runs to 15 residues. CDR1 and CDR2 (germline): DFQATT, SNEGSKA (reference sequence). Trimming took 0 bases from V and 6 from J, leaving 18 bases between them. The CDR3 sequence: CSARDLGGRDPEQYF. The CDR3 DNA follows: TGCAGTGCTAGAGATCTTGGCGGCCGTGATCCCGAGCAGTACTTC.

The V and J genes are TRBV12-3 or TRBV12-4 and TRBJ2-7, with 9 positions matching TRBD1. V lost 8 bases to trimming and J lost 6 bases; unmatched junction nucleotides: 5. The CDR3 runs to 12 residues. The CDR3 spells CASAGQGGEQYF. The CDR3 DNA is TGTGCCAGCGCGGGACAGGGAGGCGAGCAGTACTTC.

V and J are TRBV7-2 and TRBJ2-7, with D maybe TRBD2 (5 bases). The CDR3 is 14 amino acids. Trimming pared 4 bases from V and 4 bases from J, leaving 14 bases between. In germline, CDR1 is SGHTA, CDR2 FQGNSA. DNA of the CDR3: TGTGCCAGCAGCTCCCCACCCGGGGTGTACGAGCAGTACTTC. Translating it yields CASSSPPGVYEQYF.

Here the CDR3 DNA reads TGCAGTGCTAGAGATCCCCGGATACGTCTTGGCTACACCTTC. It is translated as CSARDPRIRLGYTF. V gene TRBV20-1 combines with J gene TRBJ1-2, with D unclear. The CDR3 runs to 14 residues. Trimming took 0 bases from V and 7 from J, leaving 15 bases between them. Germline assignment: CDR1 DFQATT and CDR2 SNEGSKA (reference sequence).